One sample yielded the 21 T cell receptor beta chains listed below, sequenced in a study of T cells in Graves' hyperthyroidism and ophthalmopathy. Amplification of TCR beta CDR3 regions used RNA as the template. The primer set for the first-round RT-PCR of the TCR CDR3 was HTBI. TCRdb ran MiXCR on the multiplex PCR reads and lists one entry per CDR3 protein. The sample contains hundreds of thousands of distinct CDR3 sequences, roughly 40% of which appear only once. Sequencing was carried out using blood. These receptors were collected from a young man with Graves' hyperthyroidism.

The chain uses TRBV2 and TRBJ1-1, with 11 nucleotides matching TRBD1. Per the germline V gene, CDR1 is SNHLY and CDR2 is FYNNEI. The CDR3 contains 14 residues. V gave up 7 bases and J gave up 11 bases; unmatched junction bases: 12. The DNA for the CDR3 is TGTGCCAGCATCCCGGGACAGGGGGGCCGTGAGGCTTTCTTT. This sequence encodes CASIPGQGGREAFF.

There are many counts of this clonotype. The CDR3 region is CASSPTWDRVQETQYF. CDR3 nucleotides: TGTGCCAGCAGCCCCACCTGGGACAGGGTCCAAGAGACCCAGTACTTC. V is TRBV7-6 and J is TRBJ2-5; 9 bases map to TRBD1. V shed 5 bases and J 1 base; nucleotides not matched to a gene: 8. The CDR3 loop spans 16 amino acids. CDR1 is SGHVS, CDR2 FNYEAQ, per germline.

This clonotype was recorded at least ten times. The gene calls are TRBV29-1 and TRBJ2-2; possible D gene TRBD1, 6 bases. V was clipped by 1 base and J by 7 bases, with 16 bases between them. There are 15 residues in the CDR3. The V gene's germline CDR1 is SQVTM and CDR2 ANQGSEA. The CDR3 loop is CSVEVAGDGGGELFF. The CDR3, as DNA: TGCAGCGTTGAAGTTGCAGGGGACGGTGGCGGGGAGCTGTTTTTT.

This chain links TRBV4-2 with TRBJ2-7, with D perhaps matching TRBD1 (5 bases). Matching the DNA end better, TRBJ2-1 makes the J call doubtful. The CDR3 totals 17 residues. Germline V CDR1 and CDR2: LGHNA, YNFKEQ. CDR3 coding DNA: TGTGCCAGCAGCCCCTACCCGGGTGGGGCGCCAGGCAATGAGCAGTTCTTC. Amino acids: CASSPYPGGAPGNEQFF.

The sample holds many counts of this clonotype. The V and J genes are TRBV19 and TRBJ1-5, with D perhaps matching TRBD1 (6 bases). The germline V gene has CDR1 LNHDA and CDR2 SQIVND (reference sequence). Trimming left V 4 bases short and J 3 bases short, with 13 bases between. The CDR3 runs 15 residues. CDR3 nucleotides: TGTGCCAGTAGTACCCCCAGGGGAGCCAATCAGCCCCAGCATTTT. It encodes CASSTPRGANQPQHF.

This clonotype showed up just a few times. V is TRBV6-5 and J is TRBJ1-5; 9 bases agree with TRBD1. This CDR3 contains 15 residues. J gave up 4 bases and V 2 bases, and 3 bases lay outside the gene matches. Germline V gene sequence: CDR1 MNHEY, CDR2 SVGAGI. The CDR3 nucleotides are TGTGCCAGCAGTTACCGACAGGGGGGTAATCAGCCCCAGCATTTT. It yields the protein CASSYRQGGNQPQHF.

This clonotype was seen more than once but under ten times. The rearrangement uses TRBV13 and TRBJ1-3, with a possible D match to TRBD1 (6 bases). The CDR3 consists of 17 residues. The V and J ends lost 2 bases and 0 bases respectively, with 14 bases between them. CDR1 and CDR2 from the germline V gene are PRHDT and FYEKMQ (reference sequence). Written as DNA, the CDR3 is TGTGCCAGCAGCTTAACAACCGGGACAAGCTCTGGAAACACCATATATTTT. Protein sequence: CASSLTTGTSSGNTIYF.

This clonotype was recorded at least ten times. The chain combines TRBV9 with TRBJ2-7; D unclear. V was shortened by 0 bases and J by 2 bases, with 9 bases between the two germline ends. Looked up from germline, CDR1 is SGDLS and CDR2 is YYNGEE. The CDR3 totals 14 residues. Written as DNA, the CDR3 is TGTGCCAGCAGCGTAGTCCCAGGAACCTACGAGCAGTACTTC. Its protein is CASSVVPGTYEQYF. Looking up the rest from reference TRBV9 and TRBJ2-7 gives the full variable domain: DSGVTQTPKHLITATGQRVTLRCSPRSGDLSVYWYQQSLDQGLQFLIQYYNGEERAKGNILERFSAQQFPDLHSELNLSSLELGDSALYFCASSVVPGTYEQYFGPGTRLTVT.

The table lists this clonotype with many counts. The chain employs TRBV15 and TRBJ2-5; TRBD1 aligns across 10 bases. Germline assignment: CDR1 LNHNV and CDR2 YYDKDF (reference sequence). Trimming cost V 0 bases and J 5 bases; bases outside gene matches: 3. The CDR3 runs 15 residues. The CDR3 region is CATSRDGTGEETQYF. Here the CDR3 DNA reads TGTGCCACCAGCAGAGACGGGACAGGGGAGGAGACCCAGTACTTC.

This clonotype was recorded once. Germline is not matched at one junction end, which may reflect a read error. The V and J genes are TRBV9 and TRBJ1-3; 7 bases agree with TRBD1. The V gene's germline CDR1 is SGDLS and CDR2 YYNGEE. This CDR3 is 18 amino acids long. The CDR3 nucleotides are TGTGCCAGCAGCTTATTAGAGGGGGACAGAAGCTCTGGAAACACCGTATATTTT. The encoded protein is CASSLLEGDRSSGNTVYF.

The chain employs TRBV6-5 and TRBJ1-5; D ambiguous. Trimming removed 8 bases at V and 7 bases at J, with 12 bases between. The CDR3 spans 12 residues. Germline CDR1 and CDR2: MNHEY and SVGAGI. The CDR3 DNA is TGTGCCAGCGGACTCCAGGAGCAGCCCCAGCATTTT. This codes for CASGLQEQPQHF.

The V gene is TRBV7-9, the J gene TRBJ2-7; D is tentatively TRBD1 or TRBD2 (6 bases each). V shed 2 bases and J shed 4 bases, with 15 bases lying between them. The CDR3 extends over 15 amino acids. CDR1 and CDR2 (germline): SEHNR, FQNEAQ (reference sequence). CDR3 protein: CASSLIGSGAYEQYF. The CDR3 DNA reads TGTGCCAGCAGCTTAATCGGGTCGGGGGCGTACGAGCAGTACTTC.

The chain employs TRBV25-1 and TRBJ1-6; D ambiguous. The CDR3 has 13 residues. In germline, CDR1 is MGHDK, CDR2 SYGVNS. CDR3: CANRGNPNSPLHF. CDR3 bases: TGTGCGAACCGCGGGAACCCCAATTCACCCCTCCACTTT.

J is TRBJ2-7 and V is TRBV5-1; D is possibly TRBD1 (6 bases). V shed 5 bases and J shed 0 bases, with 15 bases lying between them. Germline CDR1 and CDR2: SGHRS and YFSETQ. This CDR3 has 15 amino acids. The CDR3 DNA is TGCGCCAGCAGGAGGACCGGGACAACCTCCTACGAGCAGTACTTC. This translates into CASRRTGTTSYEQYF. Based on the CDR3 plus reference TRBV5-1 and TRBJ2-7, the full variable domain is KAGVTQTPRYLIKTRGQQVTLSCSPISGHRSVSWYQQTPGQGLQFLFEYFSETQRNKGNFPGRFSGRQFSNSRSEMNVSTLELGDSALYLCASRRTGTTSYEQYFGPGTRLTVT.

This clonotype was detected once. The J gene is TRBJ1-1, the V gene TRBV5-6; tentative D call: TRBD1 (6 bases). From germline, CDR1 is SGHDT and CDR2 YYEEEE. Trimming took 5 bases from V and 0 from J, leaving 20 bases between them. The CDR3 runs 17 residues. CDR3 sequence (DNA): TGTGCCAGCAGGATGGAGGGGGAGGTTGTTATGAACACTGAAGCTTTCTTT. Translating it yields CASRMEGEVVMNTEAFF. The entire variable domain, with the rest obtained from reference TRBV5-6 and TRBJ1-1, is as follows: DAGVTQSPTHLIKTRGQQVTLRCSPKSGHDTVSWYQQALGQGPQFIFQYYEEEERQRGNFPDRFSGHQFPNYSSELNVNALLLGDSALYLCASRMEGEVVMNTEAFFGQGTRLTVV.

This chain uses TRBV2 with TRBJ1-3; D is uncertain. V was shortened by 7 bases and J by 3 bases, with 10 bases between the two germline ends. Germline V CDR1 and CDR2: SNHLY, FYNNEI. This CDR3 comprises 13 residues. CDR3 coding DNA: TGTGCCAGCACCGTAGGAGTTGGAAACACCATATATTTT. This translates into CASTVGVGNTIYF. Combining the CDR3 with reference TRBV2 and TRBJ1-3 gives the whole variable domain EPEVTQTPSHQVTQMGQEVILRCVPISNHLYFYWYRQILGQKVEFLVSFYNNEISEKSEIFDDQFSVERPDGSNFTLKIRSTKLEDSAMYFCASTVGVGNTIYFGEGSWLTVV.

This clonotype was recorded many times. The chain links TRBV29-1 to TRBJ2-2, with D unclear. The V gene lost 5 bases and the J gene lost 5 bases, with 9 bases spanning the gap. The CDR3 length is 12 residues. Germline CDR1 is SQVTM and CDR2 is ANQGSEA. Here the CDR3 reads CSVREVTGELFF. Here the CDR3 DNA reads TGCAGCGTTCGAGAGGTAACCGGGGAGCTGTTTTTT.

V gene TRBV12-3 or TRBV12-4 combines with J gene TRBJ1-2; D unresolved. The CDR3 is made up of 15 amino acids. The V end lost 7 bases, the J end lost 4 bases, and 19 bases lay between the germline ends. The CDR3 bases are TGTGCCAGCACCCTACCCGGACGGAGTGGCTATGGCTACACCTTC. Residues: CASTLPGRSGYGYTF.

This chain links TRBV5-1 with TRBJ1-1, with D unclear. Germline CDR1 SGHRS, CDR2 YFSETQ. This CDR3 is built from 14 residues. Trimming removed 3 bases from V and 1 base from J, with 10 bases in between. The CDR3 region has the DNA TGCGCCAGCAGCTGGCCCGGGGAGAACACTGAAGCTTTCTTT. It is translated as CASSWPGENTEAFF. The variable domain in full, with the rest retrieved from reference TRBV5-1 and TRBJ1-1, is KAGVTQTPRYLIKTRGQQVTLSCSPISGHRSVSWYQQTPGQGLQFLFEYFSETQRNKGNFPGRFSGRQFSNSRSEMNVSTLELGDSALYLCASSWPGENTEAFFGQGTRLTVV.

CDR3 protein: CASSTPRSERALEETQYF. The DNA for the CDR3 is TGTGCCAGCAGCACCCCCCGCTCCGAAAGGGCCCTCGAAGAGACCCAGTACTTC. The genes are TRBV7-9 and TRBJ2-5; no firm D call. The V gene's germline CDR1 is SEHNR and CDR2 FQNEAQ (reference sequence). Deletions cut 5 bases from V and 3 bases from J, with 25 bases between. The CDR3 totals 18 residues.

The chain has TRBV6-5 and TRBJ2-7; maybe TRBD1 (6 bases). The V end lost 5 bases, the J end lost 0 bases, and 17 bases lay between the germline ends. Looked up from germline, CDR1 is MNHEY and CDR2 is SVGAGI. The CDR3 contains 16 residues. The chain's CDR3 is CASSLSSGGRSYEQYF. CDR3 coding DNA: TGTGCCAGCAGTCTTTCATCTGGGGGCCGCTCCTACGAGCAGTACTTC.